This T cell receptor (beta chain) comes out of a study of regulatory T cells in long-lasting Graves disease. Arm-PCR with iRepertoire HTBI primers amplified the CDR3 regions for these TCR beta libraries. Using its own MiXCR run on the multiplex PCR reads, TCRdb lists one record per CDR3 protein. The table lists hundreds of thousands of distinct CDR3 sequences, over 15% of them singletons. This clonotype has just a few counts. Its target is not known. Findings and caveats of the study: Public clonotype sharing was higher in persistent than newly diagnosed patients.

Documented time point: newly diagnosed GD, antithyroid drugs for less than 3 months. TCR sequences were obtained from RNA taken from PBMCs. This TCR was sampled from a female donor with Graves disease. Here the sequenced sample was peripheral blood mononuclear cells (PBMCs), taken at new diagnosis, from a patient treated with antithyroid drugs.

The CDR3 bases are TGTGCCAGCAGCGGGACAGGGACCGAAGAGACCCAGTACTTC. This sequence encodes CASSGTGTEETQYF. J is TRBJ2-5 and V is TRBV28; 9 bases are shared with TRBD1. The CDR3 loop spans 14 amino acids. The germline V gene has CDR1 MDHEN and CDR2 SYDVKM. Trimming took 6 bases from V and 3 from J; bases not matched to a gene: 5.